This entry is about one TCR beta chain. Method: immunoSEQ multiplex PCR; TCRdb's copy keeps in-frame clones and lacks some. The table shows 56,000 or so clones, with around 85% occurring only once. The sample is drawn from a study of PD-1 blockade in mismatch repair-deficient tumors. Germline loops: CDR1 SEHNR, CDR2 FQNEAQ (reference sequence). There are 12 residues in the CDR3. V was trimmed by 4 bases and J by 3 bases, leaving 7 bases between them. V is TRBV7-9 and J is TRBJ2-7; D is perhaps TRBD1 (6 bases). Sequencing used peripheral blood, obtained roughly 19 weeks after starting pembrolizumab. The receptor's source is an adult with mismatch repair-deficient cancer. The CDR3 sequence is CASSSTGYEQYF. The CDR3 DNA follows: TGTGCCAGCAGCTCGACAGGCTACGAGCAGTACTTC.